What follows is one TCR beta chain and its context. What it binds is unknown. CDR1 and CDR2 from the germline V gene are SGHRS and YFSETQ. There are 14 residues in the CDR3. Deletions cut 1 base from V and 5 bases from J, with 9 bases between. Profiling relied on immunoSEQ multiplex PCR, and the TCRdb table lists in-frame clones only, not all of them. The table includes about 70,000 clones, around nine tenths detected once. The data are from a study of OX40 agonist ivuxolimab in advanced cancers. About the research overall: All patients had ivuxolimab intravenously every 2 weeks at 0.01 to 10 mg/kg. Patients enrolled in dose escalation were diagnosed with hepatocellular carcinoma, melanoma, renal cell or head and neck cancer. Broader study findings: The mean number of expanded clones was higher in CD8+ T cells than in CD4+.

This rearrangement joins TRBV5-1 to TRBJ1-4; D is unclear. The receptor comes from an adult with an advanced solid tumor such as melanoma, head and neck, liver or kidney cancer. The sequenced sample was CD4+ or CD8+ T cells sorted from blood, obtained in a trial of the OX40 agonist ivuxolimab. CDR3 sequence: CASSLLAENEKLFF. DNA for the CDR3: TGCGCCAGCAGCTTGCTGGCCGAGAATGAAAAACTGTTTTTT.